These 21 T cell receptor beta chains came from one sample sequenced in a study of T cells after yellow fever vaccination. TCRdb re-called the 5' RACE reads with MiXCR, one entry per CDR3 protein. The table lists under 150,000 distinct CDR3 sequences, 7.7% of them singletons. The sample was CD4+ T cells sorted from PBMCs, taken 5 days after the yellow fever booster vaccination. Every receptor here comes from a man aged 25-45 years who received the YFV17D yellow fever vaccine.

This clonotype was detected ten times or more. CDR3 bases: TGTGCCAGCAGCTACCCGGGGATAGCGGGAACCTACAATGAGCAGTTCTTC. This sequence encodes CASSYPGIAGTYNEQFF. V usage is TRBV7-2 and J usage is TRBJ2-1, with 8 nucleotides matching TRBD2. Germline trimming cut 4 bases from V and 2 bases from J; bases unmatched to any gene: 10. CDR1 SGHTA and CDR2 FQGNSA come from the germline V gene. The length of the CDR3 is 17 residues.

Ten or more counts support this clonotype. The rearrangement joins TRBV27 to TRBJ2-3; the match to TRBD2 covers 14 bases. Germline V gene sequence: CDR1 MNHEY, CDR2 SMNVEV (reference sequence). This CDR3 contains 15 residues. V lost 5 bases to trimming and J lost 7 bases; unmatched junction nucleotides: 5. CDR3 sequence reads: CASSGGTSGSYTQYF. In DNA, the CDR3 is TGTGCCAGCAGTGGTGGGACTAGCGGGAGTTATACGCAGTATTTT.

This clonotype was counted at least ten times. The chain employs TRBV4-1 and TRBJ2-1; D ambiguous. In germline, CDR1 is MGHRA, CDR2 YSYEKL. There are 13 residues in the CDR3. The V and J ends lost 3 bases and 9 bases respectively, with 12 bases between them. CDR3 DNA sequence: TGCGCCAGCAGCCACGATCGCACGGGTGAGCAGTTCTTC. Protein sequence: CASSHDRTGEQFF.

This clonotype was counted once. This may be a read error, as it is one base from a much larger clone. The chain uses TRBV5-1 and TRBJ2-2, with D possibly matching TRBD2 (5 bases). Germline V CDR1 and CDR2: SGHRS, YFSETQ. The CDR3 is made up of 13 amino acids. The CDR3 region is CASILAGTGELFF. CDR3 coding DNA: TGCGCCAGCATCTTGGCGGGCACCGGGGAGCTGTTTTTT.

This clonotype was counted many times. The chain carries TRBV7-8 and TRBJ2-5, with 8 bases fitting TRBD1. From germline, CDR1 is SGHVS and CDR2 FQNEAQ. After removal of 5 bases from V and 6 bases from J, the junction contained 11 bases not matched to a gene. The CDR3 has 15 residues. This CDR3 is CASSPGTGRFQTQYF. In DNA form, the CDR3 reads TGTGCCAGCAGCCCGGGGACAGGAAGATTTCAGACCCAGTACTTC.

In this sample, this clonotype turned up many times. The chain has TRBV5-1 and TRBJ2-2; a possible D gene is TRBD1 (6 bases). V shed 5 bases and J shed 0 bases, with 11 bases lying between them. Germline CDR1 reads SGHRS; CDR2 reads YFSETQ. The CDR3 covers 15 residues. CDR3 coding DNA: TGCGCCAGCAGATATCGGGACACGAACACCGGGGAGCTGTTTTTT. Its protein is CASRYRDTNTGELFF.

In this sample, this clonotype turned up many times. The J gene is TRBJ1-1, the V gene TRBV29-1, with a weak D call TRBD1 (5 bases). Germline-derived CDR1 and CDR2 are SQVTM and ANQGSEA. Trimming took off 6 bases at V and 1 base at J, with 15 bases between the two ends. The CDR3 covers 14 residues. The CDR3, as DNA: TGCAGCGTAGCCCCCGGGACGGAGAACACTGAAGCTTTCTTT. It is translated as CSVAPGTENTEAFF.

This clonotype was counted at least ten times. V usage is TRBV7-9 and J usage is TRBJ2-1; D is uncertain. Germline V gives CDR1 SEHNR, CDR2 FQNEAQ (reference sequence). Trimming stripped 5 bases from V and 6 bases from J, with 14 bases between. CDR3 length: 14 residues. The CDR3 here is CASSHSRVGNEQFF. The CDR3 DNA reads TGTGCCAGCAGCCATAGCCGAGTCGGCAATGAGCAGTTCTTC.

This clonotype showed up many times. The DNA for the CDR3 is TGTGCCAGCAGCCACATGGACAGGGCGGGAGAGCAGTACTTC. Translation: CASSHMDRAGEQYF. The chain couples TRBV14 to TRBJ2-7; the match to TRBD1 covers 8 bases. This CDR3 is built from 14 residues. After removal of 3 bases from V and 7 bases from J, the junction contained 8 bases not matched to a gene. Germline V gives CDR1 SGHDN, CDR2 FVKESK.

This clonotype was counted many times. The CDR3 sequence is CASSLGARGLGQPQHF. CDR3 DNA sequence: TGTGCCAGCAGTTTGGGGGCCAGGGGACTTGGACAGCCCCAGCATTTT. The genes are TRBV28 and TRBJ1-5, with D possibly TRBD1 on 6 matching bases. V was shortened by 3 bases and J by 7 bases, with 19 bases between the two germline ends. The germline V gene encodes CDR1 MDHEN and CDR2 SYDVKM. There are 16 residues in the CDR3.

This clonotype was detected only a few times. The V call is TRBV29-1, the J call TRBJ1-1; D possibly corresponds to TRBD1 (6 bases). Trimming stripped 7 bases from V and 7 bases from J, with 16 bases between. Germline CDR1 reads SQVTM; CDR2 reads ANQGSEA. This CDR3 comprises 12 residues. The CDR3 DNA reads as TGCAGCGCCGGGCGGGGGGCTGGTGAAGCTTTCTTT. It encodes CSAGRGAGEAFF.

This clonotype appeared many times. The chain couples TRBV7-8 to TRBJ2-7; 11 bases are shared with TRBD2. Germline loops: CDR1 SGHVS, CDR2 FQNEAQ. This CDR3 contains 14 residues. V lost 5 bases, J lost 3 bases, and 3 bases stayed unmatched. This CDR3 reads CASSVTSGNYEQYF. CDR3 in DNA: TGTGCCAGCAGCGTGACTAGCGGGAACTACGAGCAGTACTTC.

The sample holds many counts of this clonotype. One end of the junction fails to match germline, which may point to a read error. CDR3 sequence: CASSNGGTGELFF. The CDR3 DNA reads TGTGCTAGCAGCAATGGGGGCACCGGGGAGCTGTTTTTT. This chain connects TRBV7-7 to TRBJ2-2, with D perhaps given as TRBD1 or TRBD2 (5 bases each). This CDR3 is built from 13 residues. Germline assignment: CDR1 SSHAT and CDR2 FNYEAQ (reference sequence). Filled out from reference TRBV7-7 and TRBJ2-2, the complete variable domain reads GAGVSQSPRYKVTKRGQDVTLRCDPISSHATLYWYQQALGQGPEFLTYFNYEAQPDKSGLPSDRFSAERPEGSISTLTIQRTEQRDSAMYRCASSNGGTGELFFGEGSRLTVL.

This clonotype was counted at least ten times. In nucleotides, the CDR3 is TGCAGTGCGGAGGACTACACAGATACGCAGTATTTT. Translated, it gives CSAEDYTDTQYF. The chain has TRBV20-1 and TRBJ2-3, with D possibly being TRBD2 (6 bases). Germline CDR1 is DFQATT and CDR2 is SNEGSKA (reference sequence). The CDR3 extends over 12 amino acids. The ends were cut back, 6 bases at V and 2 bases at J, with 9 bases in the middle.

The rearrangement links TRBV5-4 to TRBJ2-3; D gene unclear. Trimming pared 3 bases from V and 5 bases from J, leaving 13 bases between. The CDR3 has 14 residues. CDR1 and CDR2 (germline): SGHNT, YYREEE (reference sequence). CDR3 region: CASSSGLWGDTQYF. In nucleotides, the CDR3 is TGTGCCAGCAGCTCTGGGCTCTGGGGAGATACGCAGTATTTT.

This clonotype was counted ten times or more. For the CDR3, the DNA is TGCGCCAGCAGCTTGGATGGGGCTAGCGGCTATAATGAGCAGTTCTTC. As protein: CASSLDGASGYNEQFF. The rearrangement joins TRBV5-1 to TRBJ2-1; the match to TRBD2 covers 7 bases. The length of the CDR3 is 16 residues. Germline lookup yields CDR1 SGHRS and CDR2 YFSETQ. The ends lost 0 bases at V and 7 bases at J; junction bases unmatched: 10.

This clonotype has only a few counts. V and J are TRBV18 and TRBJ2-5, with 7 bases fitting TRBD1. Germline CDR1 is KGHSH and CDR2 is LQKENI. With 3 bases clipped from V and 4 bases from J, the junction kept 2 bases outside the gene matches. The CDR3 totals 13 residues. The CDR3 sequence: CASSPNRGETQYF. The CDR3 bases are TGTGCCAGCTCACCTAACAGGGGAGAGACCCAGTACTTC.

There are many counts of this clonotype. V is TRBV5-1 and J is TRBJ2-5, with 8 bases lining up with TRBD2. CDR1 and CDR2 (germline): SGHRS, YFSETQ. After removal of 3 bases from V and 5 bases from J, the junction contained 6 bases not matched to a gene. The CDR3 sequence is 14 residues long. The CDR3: CASSWTRGGETQYF. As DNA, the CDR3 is TGCGCCAGCAGCTGGACCCGCGGGGGGGAGACCCAGTACTTC.

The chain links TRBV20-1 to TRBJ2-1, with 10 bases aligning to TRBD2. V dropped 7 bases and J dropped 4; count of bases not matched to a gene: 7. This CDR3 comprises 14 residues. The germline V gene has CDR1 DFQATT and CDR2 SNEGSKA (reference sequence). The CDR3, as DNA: TGCAGTGGGAAAGGACTAGCGGTTTACAATGAGCAGTTCTTC. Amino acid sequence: CSGKGLAVYNEQFF.

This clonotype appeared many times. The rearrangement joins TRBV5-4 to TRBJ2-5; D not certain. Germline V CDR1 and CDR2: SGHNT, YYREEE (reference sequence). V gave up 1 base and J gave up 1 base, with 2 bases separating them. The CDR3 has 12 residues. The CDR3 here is CASSLPQETQYF. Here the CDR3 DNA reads TGTGCCAGCAGCTTGCCCCAAGAGACCCAGTACTTC.

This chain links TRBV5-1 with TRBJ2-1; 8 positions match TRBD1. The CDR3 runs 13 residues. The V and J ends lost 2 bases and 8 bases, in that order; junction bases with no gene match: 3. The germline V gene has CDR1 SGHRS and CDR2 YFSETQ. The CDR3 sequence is CASSFGQGDEQFF. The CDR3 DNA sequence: TGCGCCAGCAGCTTCGGACAGGGTGATGAGCAGTTCTTC.